Listed here are 22 T cell receptor beta chains from one sample, sequenced in a study of CD8+ T cells in alopecia areata. Treatment given: oral pan-JAK inhibitor, 5-10 mg twice daily. RNA extraction and reverse transcription yielded cDNA as sequencing template. Repertoires were generated with immunoSEQ multiplex PCR, while TCRdb's copy carries only in-frame clones and drops some. Found here are around 150,000 clones, about four fifths of them singletons; the top ten hold 20% to 25%. The source was CD8+ T cells sorted from blood, collected at week 4, from a patient treated with tofacitinib. The source of these receptors is a human donor with alopecia areata.

A single count supports this clone. The chain couples TRBV29-1 to TRBJ2-5, with 10 bases that match TRBD2. V lost 5 bases to trimming and J lost 5 bases; unmatched junction nucleotides: 5. CDR3 size: 13 residues. Germline V CDR1 and CDR2: SQVTM, ANQGSEA. CDR3 region: CSVLSGGAETQYF. The CDR3 coding sequence is TGCAGCGTTTTAAGCGGGGGGGCGGAGACCCAGTACTTC.

This sequence joins TRBV2 and TRBJ2-3; D is ambiguous. V shed 2 bases and J shed 2 bases, with 5 bases lying between them. The CDR3 loop spans 13 amino acids. Germline V CDR1 and CDR2: SNHLY, FYNNEI. The CDR3 DNA reads as TGTGCCAGCAGTGAACCCGACACAGATACGCAGTATTTT. This gives the protein CASSEPDTDTQYF.

There are a few counts of this clone. The chain is built from TRBV2 and TRBJ2-3, with D perhaps given as TRBD1 or TRBD2 (6 bases each). CDR1 and CDR2 (germline): SNHLY, FYNNEI. The CDR3 runs to 18 residues. The V and J ends lost 0 bases and 5 bases respectively, with 21 bases between them. The CDR3 DNA sequence: TGTGCCAGCAGTGAAGCGCTTCGGGGGTCCCAGGGGATAGATACGCAGTATTTT. It codes for CASSEALRGSQGIDTQYF. Drawing the rest from reference TRBV2 and TRBJ2-3, the complete variable domain is EPEVTQTPSHQVTQMGQEVILRCVPISNHLYFYWYRQILGQKVEFLVSFYNNEISEKSEIFDDQFSVERPDGSNFTLKIRSTKLEDSAMYFCASSEALRGSQGIDTQYFGPGTRLTVL.

This chain links TRBV29-1 with TRBJ2-7, with D perhaps TRBD1 (6 bases). Between the trimmed V and J ends, which lost 6 bases and 5 bases, there was a span of 11 bases. From germline, CDR1 is SQVTM and CDR2 ANQGSEA. The CDR3 is 11 amino acids. CDR3 DNA sequence: TGCAGCGTCCTGACAGGCAACGAGCAGTACTTC. Amino acid sequence: CSVLTGNEQYF.

This clone was observed a handful of times. V is TRBV29-1 and J is TRBJ2-2, with D possibly TRBD1 on 6 matching bases. Germline-derived CDR1 and CDR2 are SQVTM and ANQGSEA. Trimming removed 6 bases at V and 2 bases at J, with 10 bases between. This CDR3 is built from 13 residues. CDR3 coding DNA: TGCAGCGTACAGGGCGCTAACACCGGGGAGCTGTTTTTT. Protein: CSVQGANTGELFF.

The rearrangement links TRBV11-2 to TRBJ2-5, with a tentative D call TRBD2 (6 bases). CDR1 is SGHAT and CDR2 is FQNNGV in the germline V gene. Deletions cut 1 base from V and 4 bases from J, with 16 bases between. The length of the CDR3 is 16 residues. The CDR3 reads CASSLAPGGIGETQYF. CDR3 coding DNA: TGTGCCAGCAGCTTAGCCCCCGGGGGAATTGGAGAGACCCAGTACTTC.

This chain links TRBV29-1 with TRBJ1-2, with D possibly being TRBD1 (6 bases). Germline V gene data show CDR1 as SQVTM and CDR2 as ANQGSEA. V lost 7 bases to trimming and J lost 2 bases, with 14 bases between them. There are 13 residues in the CDR3. CDR3 sequence (DNA): TGCAGCGCCCGGGACACCGAAAACTATGGCTACACCTTC. It encodes CSARDTENYGYTF.

This clone was counted a few times. V usage is TRBV29-1 and J usage is TRBJ2-1; 7 bases match TRBD2. CDR3 length equals 13 residues. Germline CDR1 SQVTM, CDR2 ANQGSEA. V was clipped by 3 bases and J by 10 bases; unmatched bases: 9. As DNA, the CDR3 is TGCAGCGTTGAGCGGCTAGCGGTCAGGGAGCAGTTCTTC. Encoded protein: CSVERLAVREQFF.

Here the CDR3 DNA reads TGTGCCAGCAGCCCTCCCTCGAGCGGGGTTTACAATGAGCAGTTCTTC. Protein sequence: CASSPPSSGVYNEQFF. The J gene is TRBJ2-1, the V gene TRBV9; 7 nucleotides align to TRBD2. Germline V gene data show CDR1 as SGDLS and CDR2 as YYNGEE. The ends lost 4 bases at V and 4 bases at J; junction bases unmatched: 11. The length of the CDR3 is 16 residues.

The chain recombines TRBV7-8 with TRBJ2-2, with D possibly being TRBD1 (5 bases). This CDR3 region has 13 residues. The V gene's germline CDR1 is SGHVS and CDR2 FQNEAQ. Trimming shortened V by 6 bases and J by 5 bases, and 10 bases separated the two germline ends. The CDR3 protein is CASRTVRTGELFF. The CDR3 DNA follows: TGTGCCAGCAGGACAGTTAGGACCGGGGAGCTGTTTTTT.

The V gene is TRBV30, the J gene TRBJ2-3; 13 bases are shared with TRBD2. This CDR3 region has 14 residues. J lost 15 bases, V lost 1 base, and 10 bases had no gene match. CDR1 is GTSNPN and CDR2 is SVGIG in the germline V gene (reference sequence). The CDR3 here is CAWSAGGLAGSSYF. The CDR3 coding sequence is TGTGCCTGGAGTGCTGGGGGACTAGCGGGGAGTTCCTATTTT.

This clone was counted only a few times. CDR3 sequence: CASSLTGTDRGGSYEQYF. The CDR3 nucleotides are TGTGCCAGCAGTTTAACCGGCACAGATCGTGGTGGTTCCTACGAGCAGTACTTC. The V and J genes are TRBV27 and TRBJ2-7; D is uncertain. The CDR3 length is 18 residues. Trimming pared 2 bases from V and 1 base from J, leaving 21 bases between. The germline gives CDR1 MNHEY, CDR2 SMNVEV (reference sequence).

This chain connects TRBV2 to TRBJ2-1; D is unresolved. CDR1 SNHLY and CDR2 FYNNEI come from the germline V gene. The CDR3 has 13 amino acids. V lost 4 bases and J 4 bases, leaving 8 bases between the germline ends. The CDR3 protein is CASSAQVYNEQFF. CDR3 in DNA: TGTGCCAGCAGTGCCCAGGTTTACAATGAGCAGTTCTTC.

This clone was counted between two and nine times. The chain is built from TRBV28 and TRBJ2-2; no firm D call. The germline V gene has CDR1 MDHEN and CDR2 SYDVKM. The CDR3 extends over 10 amino acids. Deletions cut 10 bases from V and 5 bases from J, with 5 bases between. Written as DNA, the CDR3 is TGTGCCACCTCTACCGGGGAGCTGTTTTTT. Protein product: CATSTGELFF.

This sequence joins TRBV6-6 and TRBJ2-1, with TRBD1 matching over 8 bases. The J segment lost 8 bases and the V segment lost 4 bases, leaving 4 bases of the junction unmatched. CDR3 length: 13 amino acids. CDR1 is MNHNY, CDR2 SVGAGI, per germline (reference sequence). CDR3 sequence reads: CASSSPGGHEQFF. Written as DNA, the CDR3 is TGTGCCAGCAGTTCCCCAGGGGGCCATGAGCAGTTCTTC.

The rearrangement links TRBV18 to TRBJ2-7, with 9 bases fitting TRBD1. The J segment lost 9 bases and the V segment lost 6 bases, leaving 15 bases of the junction unmatched. CDR3 length: 15 residues. Germline values: CDR1 KGHSH, CDR2 LQKENI. CDR3 nucleotide sequence: TGTGCCAGCTCCCCCAGAGACAGGGGGGCGGCGTGGCAGTACTTC. Translated: CASSPRDRGAAWQYF.

CDR3 DNA sequence: TGTGCCAGTAGTCTGAGGACTAGCACCTACGAGCAGTACTTC. Residues: CASSLRTSTYEQYF. The rearrangement links TRBV19 to TRBJ2-7; 8 bases agree with TRBD2. Germline values: CDR1 LNHDA, CDR2 SQIVND (reference sequence). J gave up 2 bases and V 5 bases, and 5 bases lay outside the gene matches. The CDR3 consists of 14 residues.

V and J are TRBV29-1 and TRBJ1-1, with D unclear. The V gene's germline CDR1 is SQVTM and CDR2 ANQGSEA. Trimming took off 4 bases at V and 8 bases at J, with 8 bases between the two ends. This CDR3 is 10 amino acids long. The CDR3 spells CSVGLGEAFF. Written as DNA, the CDR3 is TGCAGCGTTGGGTTAGGGGAAGCTTTCTTT.

This chain joins TRBV4-1 and TRBJ2-5; 7 bases are a match to TRBD2. Germline V gene lookup returns CDR1 MGHRA and CDR2 YSYEKL. The CDR3 spans 14 residues. V dropped 4 bases and J dropped 4; count of bases not matched to a gene: 6. The DNA for the CDR3 is TGCGCCAGCAGCCTTGACCCTAGCGGAGAGACCCAGTACTTC. Protein product: CASSLDPSGETQYF.

The V gene is TRBV27, the J gene TRBJ2-7, with 10 bases aligning to TRBD1. CDR1 MNHEY and CDR2 SMNVEV come from the germline V gene (reference sequence). J lost 4 bases, V lost 6 bases, and 3 bases had no gene match. This CDR3 has 13 residues. CDR3 nucleotide sequence: TGTGCCAGCAGGGGACAGGGGATGTACGAGCAGTACTTC. It is translated as CASRGQGMYEQYF.

The V and J genes are TRBV21-1 and TRBJ2-5; whether TRBD2, the table's D call, matches the DNA was not checked. TRBV21-1 is listed as a pseudogene. This CDR3 contains 13 residues. The CDR3 DNA reads as TGTGCCAGCATAACTAGCGGGATGGAGACCCAGTACTTC. It yields the protein CASITSGMETQYF.

The V and J genes are TRBV9 and TRBJ2-7; D uncertain. In germline, CDR1 is SGDLS, CDR2 YYNGEE. V lost 0 bases and J 0 bases, leaving 4 bases between the germline ends. The CDR3 is made up of 13 amino acids. CDR3 bases: TGTGCCAGCAGCGTAGATTACTCCTACGAGCAGTACTTC. Amino acid sequence: CASSVDYSYEQYF.